The present TCR beta chain was sequenced within a study of blood T cell repertoires in COVID-19. The wider study: Sites across the United States, Italy and Spain contributed samples from acute and convalescent COVID-19. Nucleic acid was either cDNA or gDNA, and it came from T cells, B-cell-depleted T cells, or PBMCs.

The V and J ends lost 3 bases and 1 base respectively, with 9 bases between them. The V gene's germline CDR1 is SGHTA and CDR2 FQGNSA. This CDR3 region has 14 residues. The authors' processing: Amplification of reference gene primers provided the estimated nucleated cell counts. Some clones are missing from TCRdb's copy, which holds only in-frame ones; the method was immunoSEQ multiplex PCR. For V, J and clone size, that table is used; D and trimming come from the DNA. This table holds about 71,000 clones, about nine tenths found once. The sequencing input was peripheral blood. This clonotype was sampled from a young woman with acute or convalescent COVID-19. The rearrangement joins TRBV7-2 to TRBJ1-1; D remains ambiguous. The CDR3 DNA reads TGTGCCAGCAGCTTCTCCCTTTCGAACACTGAAGCTTTCTTT. This translates into CASSFSLSNTEAFF.